This T cell receptor (beta chain) was obtained from a study of blood T cell repertoires in COVID-19. About the research overall: Acute and convalescent COVID-19 specimens originated in the United States, Italy and Spain. Sample material is recorded as cDNA or gDNA derived from T cells, B-cell-depleted T cells, or PBMCs.

Original analysis: The authors estimated nucleated cell counts from reference gene primer amplification. Data came from immunoSEQ multiplex PCR; TCRdb stores just in-frame clones and leaves some out. The DNA was the basis for D and trimming; V, J and clone size are from that table. The table includes some 110,000 clones, about 90% detected once. V lost 4 bases to trimming and J lost 4 bases, with 15 bases between them. The CDR3 spans 15 residues. Looked up from germline, CDR1 is WNHNN and CDR2 is SYGVQD (reference sequence). This receptor was obtained from a man aged 45 to 65 with acute or convalescent COVID-19. Material: peripheral blood. This chain links TRBV10-1 with TRBJ2-3, with D perhaps matching TRBD2 (6 bases). In DNA form, the CDR3 reads TGCGCCAGCAGTGCGGAGGGAGGAAGAGCAGATACGCAGTATTTT. This codes for CASSAEGGRADTQYF.